Listed below are T cell receptor beta chains from one sample, sequenced in a study of neoadjuvant anti-PD-1 for oral cavity cancer. Libraries were prepared by immunoSEQ multiplex PCR; TCRdb keeps only in-frame clonotypes and omits some of them. Among around 81,000 clones, about 84% were seen once, and the ten largest hold 3% to 3.5%. The sample was PBMCs, taken before nivolumab (anti-PD-1) treatment. The receptors were gathered from a person aged 40-85 years with oral cavity squamous cell carcinoma. The CDR3 runs from the conserved cysteine through the conserved F or W. D genes are given only for firm matches. Clone sizes are given selectively: once, few, many, or a class where the clone is expanded.

>TRBJ2-7|NA|NA|TRBV10-3
TGTGCCACCAGTGAGTCTGGAGGGACGGACGAGCAGTACTTC
CATSESGGTDEQYF
>TRBJ1-3|NA|NA|TRBV30
TGTGCCTGGAGTGCACTCCATCAGTTTGGCTCTGGAAACACCATATATTTT
CAWSALHQFGSGNTIYF
>TRBJ1-1|few|NA|TRBV5-1
TGCGCCAGCAGCTTGAGCGGGTCGCCGGAGTCAGCTTTCTTT
CASSLSGSPESAFF
>TRBJ1-2|medium-sized|NA|TRBV6-6
TGTGCCAGCAGTTACTCGGAAACTTTTGGCTACACCTTC
CASSYSETFGYTF
>TRBJ1-3|NA|NA|TRBV9
TGTGCCAGCAGCCCCCGGGACGTCTTCGGAAACACCATATATTTT
CASSPRDVFGNTIYF
>TRBJ1-5|NA|NA|TRBV4-1
TGCGCCAGCAGCCAAGAGGTTGGGACCGCTCGGCAGCCCCAGCATTTT
CASSQEVGTARQPQHF
>TRBJ2-2|NA|NA|TRBV6-6
TGTGCCAGCAGTTACGGCGGAGCGGGCACCGGGGAGCTGTTTTTT
CASSYGGAGTGELFF
>TRBJ2-7|NA|NA|TRBV6-1
TGTGCCAGCAGTCGAGGACCCTCCTACGAGCAGTACTTC
CASSRGPSYEQYF
>TRBJ2-4|NA|NA|TRBV10-2
TGCGCCAGCAGTTTTCAGGGAGACGGAAACATTCAGTACTTC
CASSFQGDGNIQYF
>TRBJ1-2|few|NA|TRBV6-5
TGTGCCAGCAGCCGGGACCGCTATGGCTACACCTTC
CASSRDRYGYTF
>TRBJ1-5|once|TRBD1|TRBV2
TGTGCCAGCAGTCCTTCCCGACAGGGGGCTATTCAGCCCCAGCATTTT
CASSPSRQGAIQPQHF
>TRBJ2-7|NA|TRBD2|TRBV6-6
TGTGCCAGCAGGCCCGGGGTAGCGGGAGACTACGAGCAGTACTTC
CASRPGVAGDYEQYF
>TRBJ2-6|NA|NA|TRBV9
TGTGCCAGCAGCGTAGGCCCGATAGGGGCCAACGTCCTGACTTTC
CASSVGPIGANVLTF
>TRBJ2-6|NA|NA|TRBV7-6
TGTGCCAGCAGCTTACAGCCCTCTGGGGCCAACGTCCTGACTTTC
CASSLQPSGANVLTF
>TRBJ2-2|NA|NA|TRBV6-6
TGTGCCATCCCCACCAGGGGAGGTGAGAACACCGGGGAGCTGTTTTTT
CAIPTRGGENTGELFF
>TRBJ2-7|NA|TRBD1|TRBV5-4
TGTGCCAGCAGCCTGACGGGACAGGGGGCTGACGAGCAGTACTTC
CASSLTGQGADEQYF
>TRBJ1-5|NA|NA|TRBV6-5
TGTGCCAGCAGTCCCGTCGGGACCGGGCCCCAGCATTTT
CASSPVGTGPQHF
>TRBJ2-3|NA|NA|TRBV6-5
TGTGCCAGCAGTCGCTCGTCTTCAGATACGCAGTATTTT
CASSRSSSDTQYF
>TRBJ2-1|NA|TRBD2|TRBV27
TGTGCCAGCTGGGCGGGAGGGTACAATGAGCAGTTCTTC
CASWAGGYNEQFF
>TRBJ1-5|NA|NA|TRBV6-1
TGTGCCAGCAGTGACGGGTCAGGGGGCAATCAGCCCCAGCATTTT
CASSDGSGGNQPQHF
>TRBJ1-1|NA|TRBD1|TRBV28
TGTGCCAGCAGGGGACAGGGAGGTACCACTGAAGCTTTCTTT
CASRGQGGTTEAFF
>TRBJ1-4|once|NA|TRBV7-2
TGTGCCAGCAGCCCGCAGATGGGGAATGAAAAACTGTTTTTT
CASSPQMGNEKLFF
>TRBJ2-2|NA|NA|TRBV27
TGTGCCAGCAGTCCGCCCCTGAACACCGGGGAGCTGTTTTTT
CASSPPLNTGELFF
>TRBJ2-5|NA|NA|TRBV7-8
TGTGCCAGCAGCCAAAACCAAGAGACCCAGTACTTC
CASSQNQETQYF
>TRBJ2-1|NA|NA|TRBV5-4
TGTGCCAGCAGCTTTGTTTTAGCGGAGTACAATGAGCAGTTCTTC
CASSFVLAEYNEQFF
>TRBJ2-3|NA|NA|TRBV10-3
TGTGCCATCAGTGAGTCCTCGGGGTCCACAGATACGCAGTATTTT
CAISESSGSTDTQYF
>TRBJ2-7|NA|TRBD2|TRBV6-5
TGTGCCAGCCGGGGGGGCGGTTCCTACGAGCAGTACTTC
CASRGGGSYEQYF
>TRBJ2-7|once|TRBD1|TRBV12-5
TGTGCTAGTTCCAGGGGGACAGAGTTTGGCGAGCAGTACTTC
CASSRGTEFGEQYF
>TRBJ2-2|NA|NA|TRBV30
TGTGCCTGGAGTAAACAGGGAACGGGGGAGCTGTTTTTT
CAWSKQGTGELFF
>TRBJ2-1|NA|NA|TRBV25-1
TGTGCCAGCAGTGGCACAGTAAGCTCCTACAATGAGCAGTTCTTC
CASSGTVSSYNEQFF
>TRBJ1-1|NA|NA|TRBV14
TGTGCCAGCAGCTTCGGACAGCCGAACACTGAAGCTTTCTTT
CASSFGQPNTEAFF
>TRBJ1-1|NA|NA|TRBV9
TGTGCCAGCAGCGTAGGTGGAAGGGGGAAGGACACTGAAGCTTTCTTT
CASSVGGRGKDTEAFF
>TRBJ1-1|NA|NA|TRBV29-1
TGCAGCGTCGACAGGACCACTGAAGCTTTCTTT
CSVDRTTEAFF
>TRBJ2-2|NA|TRBD2|TRBV7-6
TGTGCCAGCAGCTCCGCGGGACGGGCGGGACTAGGAGACACCGGGGAGCTGTTTTTT
CASSSAGRAGLGDTGELFF
>TRBJ1-5|NA|TRBD1|TRBV28
TGTGCCAGCAGTTTAGGAGGGGGCGGCAATCAGCCCCAGCATTTT
CASSLGGGGNQPQHF
>TRBJ1-3|few|TRBD1|TRBV30
TGTGCCTTGCAGGGGGCACCTGGAAACACCATATATTTT
CALQGAPGNTIYF
>TRBJ2-2|NA|NA|TRBV19
TGTGCCAGTAGTATAGGTGGAAGCGCCGGTCCCCGGGAGCTGTTTTTT
CASSIGGSAGPRELFF
>TRBJ2-7|NA|NA|TRBV6-6
TGTGCCAGCAGTTCCCACAATTCCTACGAGCAGTACTTC
CASSSHNSYEQYF
>TRBJ2-3|NA|TRBD2|TRBV5-5
TGTGCCAGCAGCTCCCAAGCGGGAGGGGGGGATACGCAGTATTTT
CASSSQAGGGDTQYF
>TRBJ1-2|NA|TRBD1|TRBV7-9
TGTGCCAGCAGCTTAGGGACAGGGGGCGCGAACTATGGCTACACCTTC
CASSLGTGGANYGYTF
>TRBJ2-7|NA|NA|TRBV7-2
TGTGCCAGCAGCTTAGTGGTGGTATTCTACGAGCAGTACTTC
CASSLVVVFYEQYF
>TRBJ2-1|NA|NA|TRBV14
TGTGCCAGCAGCCGGGACTTCTACAATGAGCAGTTCTTC
CASSRDFYNEQFF
>TRBJ1-3|NA|NA|TRBV27
TGTGCCAGCAGTTTATCGACAGGCTCTGGAAACACCATATATTTT
CASSLSTGSGNTIYF
>TRBJ1-2|NA|TRBD1|TRBV6-4
TGTGCCAGCAGTGAAGGACAGGGGGATGGCTACACCTTC
CASSEGQGDGYTF
>TRBJ2-3|NA|NA|TRBV21-1
TGTGCCAGCAGCGGGCAGGGTAGGGGAGATACGCAGTATTTT
CASSGQGRGDTQYF
>TRBJ2-6|NA|NA|TRBV30
TGTGCCTGGTTGAGGAGTTCCGGGGCCAACGTCCTGACTTTC
CAWLRSSGANVLTF
>TRBJ1-2|many|NA|TRBV6-5
TGTGCCAGCAGTTACTCGATAGTTGGGCTAGGCTACACCTTC
CASSYSIVGLGYTF
>TRBJ1-1|few|NA|TRBV6-1
TGTGCCAGCAGTGATCAAACAGGGAGTGGCACTGAAGCTTTCTTT
CASSDQTGSGTEAFF
>TRBJ1-2|NA|TRBD1|TRBV5-6
TGTGCCAGCAGTGCCGGGACAGCCGCCTATGGCTACACCTTC
CASSAGTAAYGYTF
>TRBJ2-7|NA|NA|TRBV6-1
TGTGCCAGCAGTGAAATACCGGGACACTGGGACGAGCAGTACTTC
CASSEIPGHWDEQYF
>TRBJ2-7|NA|TRBD1|TRBV9
TGTGCCAGCAGCGTAGACAGGGGTGACGAGCAGTACTTC
CASSVDRGDEQYF
>TRBJ2-7|NA|NA|TRBV29-1
TGCAGCGTTGAACCCCCAGGGACCTACGAGCAGTACTTC
CSVEPPGTYEQYF
>TRBJ1-5|NA|NA|TRBV5-1
TGCGCCAGCAGCTTGGAGCCCCGACAGGCCAATCAGCCCCAGCATTTT
CASSLEPRQANQPQHF
>TRBJ2-5|NA|NA|TRBV6-6
TGTGCCAGCAGTTACTTCCAAGAGACCCAGTACTTC
CASSYFQETQYF
>TRBJ2-2|NA|NA|TRBV21-1
TGTGCCAGCAGAAGGACAGGGAACACCGGGGAGCTGTTTTTT
CASRRTGNTGELFF
>TRBJ1-1|NA|NA|TRBV25-1
TGTGCCAGCAGTGAAATCGCCACCGGTTCCACTGAAGCTTTCTTT
CASSEIATGSTEAFF
>TRBJ2-3|NA|TRBD2|TRBV5-1
TGCGCCAGCAGGAGCGGGAGGGCCCGAGATACGCAGTATTTT
CASRSGRARDTQYF
>TRBJ2-7|NA|NA|TRBV2
TGTGCCAGCAGTGGGGGGGCTAACGAGCAGTACTTC
CASSGGANEQYF
>TRBJ1-2|once|NA|TRBV30
TGTGCCTGGAGTGTATGGGGCGTCAAGGGCTACACCTTC
CAWSVWGVKGYTF
>TRBJ2-2|NA|NA|TRBV7-3
TGTGCCAGCAGCTTCAATCAGGGTACGGGCGGGGAGCTGTTTTTT
CASSFNQGTGGELFF